Below, 10 T cell receptor beta chains from the same sample are listed, as sequenced in a study of beta chain features in type 1 diabetes. Isolated RNA was reverse transcribed in full, so expressed TCRB transcripts were sequenced. TCRdb's copy holds only in-frame clones and misses some; the assay was immunoSEQ multiplex PCR. Of fewer than 400,000 clones in the sample, roughly 8.8% were seen once. These receptors' antigens are unknown. Study-wide results and caveats: There was a moderate but significant shortening of TCRB CDR3s in all four CD4+ subsets of Type 1 diabetes patients.

Sequences were obtained from central memory CD4+ T cells from blood. The receptor source for this set is a man aged 25-45 years with type 1 diabetes.

This clone was seen only a few times. This chain joins TRBV6-6 and TRBJ1-5, with a weak D call TRBD1 (6 bases). Germline loops: CDR1 MNHNY, CDR2 SVGAGI (reference sequence). Trimming removed 0 bases at V and 6 bases at J, with 15 bases between. The CDR3 contains 16 residues. The CDR3, as DNA: TGTGCCAGCAGTTACTCCGGCAGGGGAGGGGTTCAGCCCCAGCATTTT. Translating it yields CASSYSGRGGVQPQHF.

This clone was seen a handful of times. The junction does not match germline at one end; this may be a read error. This chain links TRBV7-7 with TRBJ2-5; D unclear. The CDR3 spans 13 residues. Germline loops: CDR1 SSHAT, CDR2 FNYEAQ (reference sequence). CDR3: CASSLEGKETQYF. CDR3 DNA sequence: TGTGCTAGCAGCTTAGAAGGAAAAGAGACCCAGTACTTC.

CDR3 sequence: CASSLWGQGSYNEQFF. In nucleotides, the CDR3 is TGTGCCAGCAGCCTTTGGGGGCAGGGGTCCTACAATGAGCAGTTCTTC. The genes are TRBV7-9 and TRBJ2-1; weak D call: TRBD1 (6 bases). V dropped 5 bases and J dropped 1 base, with 15 bases sitting between them. This CDR3 is 16 amino acids long. CDR1 is SEHNR, CDR2 FQNEAQ, per germline (reference sequence).

The chain employs TRBV19 and TRBJ1-5; the match to TRBD1 covers 12 bases. The CDR3 runs to 14 residues. Germline V gene lookup returns CDR1 LNHDA and CDR2 SQIVND (reference sequence). This CDR3 is CATRGTGGGQPQHF. The DNA of the CDR3 is TGTGCTACTCGGGGGACAGGGGGCGGGCAGCCCCAGCATTTT.

This clone appeared many times. The chain combines TRBV7-9 with TRBJ1-2; 8 bases are a match to TRBD1. Germline trimming cut 8 bases from V and 2 bases from J; bases unmatched to any gene: 4. This CDR3 region has 13 residues. Germline lookup yields CDR1 SEHNR and CDR2 FQNEAQ (reference sequence). The chain's CDR3 is CASGGQGNYGYTF. The CDR3 nucleotides are TGTGCCAGCGGCGGACAGGGCAACTATGGCTACACCTTC.

This clone appeared a few times. The chain has TRBV6-1 and TRBJ2-1, with 7 bases matching TRBD2. This CDR3 spans 15 amino acids. The germline gives CDR1 MNHNS, CDR2 SASEGT. V dropped 7 bases and J dropped 9; count of bases not matched to a gene: 15. The CDR3, as DNA: TGTGCCAGCAAGAAGATGGGGGGGGGAAGCGGTGAGCAGTTCTTC. Amino acid sequence: CASKKMGGGSGEQFF.

This clone was observed at least ten times. The chain combines TRBV15 with TRBJ1-2; 8 nucleotides line up with TRBD1. Losses at the gene ends were 3 bases for V and 8 bases for J; bases not matched to a gene: 8. The length of the CDR3 is 14 residues. Germline V gene lookup returns CDR1 LNHNV and CDR2 YYDKDF (reference sequence). The CDR3 sequence is CATSSGQGHRGYTF. CDR3 nucleotide sequence: TGTGCCACCAGCAGCGGACAGGGTCATAGGGGCTACACCTTC.

There are a few counts of this clone. The same CDR3 arises from other DNA sequences in this sample as well. V usage is TRBV11-2 and J usage is TRBJ1-4, with 8 nucleotides matching TRBD1. Germline CDR1 and CDR2: SGHAT and FQNNGV. The J segment lost 7 bases and the V segment lost 5 bases, leaving 6 bases of the junction unmatched. CDR3 length equals 14 residues. The CDR3: CASSLGQGSEKLFF. For the CDR3, the DNA is TGTGCCAGCAGCCTCGGACAGGGAAGTGAAAAACTGTTTTTT.

CDR3 nucleotide sequence: TGTGCCAGCAGCCAAGAAGGGACTAGCGGCCACGAGCAGTACTTC. Amino acid sequence: CASSQEGTSGHEQYF. The chain joins TRBV4-2 to TRBJ2-7; 11 bases are shared with TRBD2. CDR3 size: 15 residues. The germline V gene encodes CDR1 LGHNA and CDR2 YNFKEQ. With 0 bases clipped from V and 5 bases from J, the junction kept 3 bases outside the gene matches.

On this clone: Other nucleotide sequences in the sample specify the same CDR3. The chain combines TRBV2 with TRBJ1-1, with D maybe TRBD1 (5 bases). The CDR3 extends over 13 amino acids. V shed 5 bases and J shed 1 base, with 8 bases lying between them. CDR1 and CDR2 from the germline V gene are SNHLY and FYNNEI. The CDR3 spells CASSWGPNTEAFF. CDR3 DNA sequence: TGTGCCAGCAGTTGGGGCCCGAACACTGAAGCTTTCTTT.